The clone carrying this T cell receptor beta chain was recorded once. Germline-derived CDR1 and CDR2 are SEHNR and FQNEAQ (reference sequence). V lost 1 base to trimming and J lost 1 base, with 10 bases between them. CDR3 length: 15 residues. Time point meaning: baseline, week 1 (first vaccination visit). Treatment denoted: pre-vaccination baseline after standard-of-care therapy. Every donor had a new WHO grade 3 or 4 astrocytoma that was IDH1-mutant, with loss of nuclear ATRX. These data are taken from a study of a mutant IDH1 vaccine in newly diagnosed glioma. Study details: Radiotherapy, temozolomide, or both had been given previously, and both were given to most.

Sequencing was performed with immunoSEQ multiplex PCR; in TCRdb, only in-frame clones are kept and a portion is missing. The sample carries tens of thousands of clones, over 60% recorded once. This chain links TRBV7-9 with TRBJ1-1, with D hard to call. The source of this sequence is a middle-aged woman with glioma. Material: PBMCs, obtained from a glioma patient treated with radiotherapy, temozolomide or both. CDR3 region: CASSLEGRPNTEAFF. The CDR3 nucleotides read TGTGCCAGCAGCTTAGAAGGCCGCCCGAACACTGAAGCTTTCTTT.